Below, 17 T cell receptor beta chains from the same sample are listed, as sequenced in a study of cytomegalovirus exposure and HLA in healthy donors. In the PCR, 60 Vbeta and 13 Jbeta primers were used. Only in-frame clones appear in the TCRdb table, and some are missing; sequencing was by immunoSEQ multiplex PCR. Of around 190,000 clones in the sample, 65% to 85% were seen once. Sample: PBMCs. The source is a middle-aged man in good health and CMV-seropositive.

Notes on this clone: Within the sample, other DNA sequences also encode this same CDR3. The V gene is TRBV5-1, the J gene TRBJ1-1; D may be TRBD1 (6 bases). Germline lookup yields CDR1 SGHRS and CDR2 YFSETQ. The V end lost 3 bases, the J end lost 1 base, and 7 bases lay between the germline ends. The CDR3 contains 13 residues. In nucleotides, the CDR3 is TGCGCCAGCAGCTCACAGGGGAACACTGAAGCTTTCTTT. Translated, it gives CASSSQGNTEAFF.

The chain recombines TRBV29-1 with TRBJ1-2, with D hard to call. V lost 4 bases and J 4 bases, leaving 10 bases between the germline ends. The CDR3 extends over 12 amino acids. The germline V gene encodes CDR1 SQVTM and CDR2 ANQGSEA. As DNA, the CDR3 is TGCAGCGTTGCCACAGTAACCTATGGCTACACCTTC. Translation gives CSVATVTYGYTF.

The rearrangement uses TRBV7-2 and TRBJ2-7; 9 nucleotides agree with TRBD1. CDR3 length equals 18 residues. Germline trimming cut 1 base from V and 3 bases from J; bases unmatched to any gene: 13. From germline, CDR1 is SGHTA and CDR2 FQGNSA. CDR3 amino acids: CASSLVTNRGPTFYEQYF. The CDR3 DNA reads as TGTGCCAGCAGCTTAGTCACCAACAGGGGGCCCACCTTCTACGAGCAGTACTTC.

The gene calls are TRBV6-1 and TRBJ1-2; D gene uncertain. The CDR3 has 14 amino acids. The germline V gene encodes CDR1 MNHNS and CDR2 SASEGT. The V gene lost 4 bases and the J gene lost 0 bases, with 9 bases spanning the gap. In nucleotides, the CDR3 is TGTGCCAGCAGTGCGACGACATCTAACTATGGCTACACCTTC. Residues: CASSATTSNYGYTF.

V usage is TRBV11-2 and J usage is TRBJ2-3, with 10 bases identical to TRBD2. There are 15 residues in the CDR3. Trimming took 6 bases from V and 9 from J; bases not matched to a gene: 12. Germline CDR1 SGHAT, CDR2 FQNNGV. CDR3 protein: CASSYLGLAVGTQYF. The CDR3 coding sequence is TGTGCCAGCAGTTACCTAGGACTAGCGGTGGGGACGCAGTATTTT.

The chain combines TRBV6-6 with TRBJ1-5; weak D call: TRBD1 (6 bases). Germline CDR1 and CDR2: MNHNY and SVGAGI (reference sequence). V lost 6 bases and J lost 7, with 22 bases in between. The CDR3 covers 16 residues. CDR3 protein: CASRRGAAGAQQPQHF. In DNA, the CDR3 is TGTGCCAGCAGACGCGGGGCGGCGGGGGCACAACAGCCCCAGCATTTT.

This chain uses TRBV18 with TRBJ2-1; D perhaps matches TRBD2 (6 bases). Germline V CDR1 and CDR2: KGHSH, LQKENI. This CDR3 comprises 17 residues. V lost 1 base and J lost 5, with 18 bases in between. CDR3 region: CASSPLPLLAEDNEQFF. CDR3 coding DNA: TGTGCCAGCTCACCACTCCCCCTTTTAGCGGAGGACAATGAGCAGTTCTTC. Supplemented by reference TRBV18 and TRBJ2-1, the full variable domain reads NAGVMQNPRHLVRRRGQEARLRCSPMKGHSHVYWYRQLPEEGLKFMVYLQKENIIDESGMPKERFSAEFPKEGPSILRIQQVVRGDSAAYFCASSPLPLLAEDNEQFFGPGTRLTVL.

The J gene is TRBJ1-3, the V gene TRBV28; TRBD1 might be the D (5 bases). CDR1 and CDR2 from the germline V gene are MDHEN and SYDVKM. The CDR3 contains 13 residues. V shed 11 bases and J shed 0 bases, with 11 bases lying between them. CDR3 DNA: TGTGCCGGGGCGTCTTTCTCTGGAAACACCATATATTTT. It specifies CAGASFSGNTIYF.

The chain employs TRBV18 and TRBJ2-3; 10 positions agree with TRBD2. The germline V gene has CDR1 KGHSH and CDR2 LQKENI. V shed 3 bases and J 0 bases; nucleotides not matched to a gene: 6. The CDR3 sequence is 17 residues long. The CDR3 here is CASSPRTSGTSTDTQYF. CDR3 DNA: TGTGCCAGCTCACCCAGGACTAGCGGAACTAGCACAGATACGCAGTATTTT.

The gene calls are TRBV18 and TRBJ1-3; 8 bases fit TRBD1. The V gene's germline CDR1 is KGHSH and CDR2 LQKENI. V lost 5 bases and J lost 0; bases outside the gene matches: 6. This CDR3 has 16 residues. The CDR3 is CASSESTGVSGNTIYF. In DNA form, the CDR3 reads TGTGCCAGCTCAGAGTCGACAGGGGTCTCTGGAAACACCATATATTTT.

The chain combines TRBV2 with TRBJ2-5, with 7 bases that match TRBD1. The junction had 1 base not matched to a gene; V was cut back by 5 bases and J by 1 base. Germline V gene lookup returns CDR1 SNHLY and CDR2 FYNNEI. CDR3 length: 13 residues. The CDR3: CASSRTGQETQYF. The CDR3 DNA reads TGTGCCAGCAGTAGGACAGGCCAAGAGACCCAGTACTTC.

V and J are TRBV7-8 and TRBJ2-5; 13 bases align to TRBD2. There are 16 residues in the CDR3. J was trimmed by 5 bases and V by 5 bases; bases with no gene match: 8. From germline, CDR1 is SGHVS and CDR2 FQNEAQ. This CDR3 is CASSIALAGGGETQYF. In DNA form, the CDR3 reads TGTGCCAGCAGCATCGCACTAGCGGGAGGGGGGGAGACCCAGTACTTC.

This chain uses TRBV4-2 with TRBJ1-5; D gene uncertain. The CDR3 has 17 residues. Germline CDR1 is LGHNA and CDR2 is YNFKEQ. Trimming shortened V by 2 bases and J by 2 bases, and 16 bases separated the two germline ends. CDR3 region: CASSQTSGGGGNQPQHF. Written as DNA, the CDR3 is TGTGCCAGCAGCCAAACGTCGGGAGGCGGAGGCAATCAGCCCCAGCATTTT.

J is TRBJ2-1 and V is TRBV7-3; D gene unclear. V was cut by 7 bases and J by 9 bases, with 22 bases left in between. This CDR3 contains 15 residues. CDR1 is SGHTA, CDR2 FQGTGA, per germline. DNA for the CDR3: TGTGCCAGCACCCTTACCCCCTTTCGAGTGTCTGAGCAGTTCTTC. Protein: CASTLTPFRVSEQFF. Together with reference TRBV7-3 and TRBJ2-1, the CDR3 gives the full variable domain: GAGVSQTPSNKVTEKGKYVELRCDPISGHTALYWYRQSLGQGPEFLIYFQGTGAADDSGLPNDRFFAVRPEGSVSTLKIQRTERGDSAVYLCASTLTPFRVSEQFFGPGTRLTVL.

This sequence joins TRBV7-9 and TRBJ2-6, with TRBD2 as a possible D gene (5 bases). CDR3 size: 17 residues. The germline gives CDR1 SEHNR, CDR2 FQNEAQ (reference sequence). Trimming removed 4 bases from V and 2 bases from J, with 15 bases in between. The CDR3 spells CASSSDSAPAGANVLTF. The CDR3 region has the DNA TGTGCCAGCAGCTCGGACTCGGCCCCGGCTGGGGCCAACGTCCTGACTTTC.

The rearrangement uses TRBV7-9 and TRBJ2-3; D gene ambiguous. V shed 5 bases and J shed 3 bases, with 6 bases lying between them. The CDR3 extends over 12 amino acids. CDR1 SEHNR and CDR2 FQNEAQ come from the germline V gene (reference sequence). The CDR3 here is CASSPETDTQYF. The CDR3 DNA reads TGTGCCAGCAGCCCGGAGACAGATACGCAGTATTTT.

The chain combines TRBV6-1 with TRBJ1-4, with TRBD1 matching 8 bases. The V and J ends lost 5 bases and 6 bases, in that order; junction bases with no gene match: 2. Per germline, CDR1 MNHNS and CDR2 SASEGT. The CDR3 covers 13 residues. CDR3 sequence: CASSLDRDEKLFF. CDR3 DNA sequence: TGTGCCAGCAGTCTGGACAGGGATGAAAAACTGTTTTTT.